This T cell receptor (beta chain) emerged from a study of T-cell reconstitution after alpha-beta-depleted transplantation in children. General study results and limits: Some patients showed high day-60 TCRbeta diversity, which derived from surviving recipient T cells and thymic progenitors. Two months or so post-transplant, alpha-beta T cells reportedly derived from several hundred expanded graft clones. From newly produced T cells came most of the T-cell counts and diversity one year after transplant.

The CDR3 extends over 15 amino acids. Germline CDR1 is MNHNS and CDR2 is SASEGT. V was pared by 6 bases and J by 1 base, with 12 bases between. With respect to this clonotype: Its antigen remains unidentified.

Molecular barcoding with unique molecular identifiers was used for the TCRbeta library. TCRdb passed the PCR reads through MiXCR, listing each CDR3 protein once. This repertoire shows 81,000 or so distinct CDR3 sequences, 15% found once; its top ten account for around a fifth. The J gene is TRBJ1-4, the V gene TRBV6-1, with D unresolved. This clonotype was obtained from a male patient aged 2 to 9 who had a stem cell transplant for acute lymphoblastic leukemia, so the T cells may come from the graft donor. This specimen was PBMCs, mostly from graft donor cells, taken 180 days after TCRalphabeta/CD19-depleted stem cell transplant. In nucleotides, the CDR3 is TGTGCCAGCAGGAACCCCCGGAAAACTAATGAAAAACTGTTTTTT. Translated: CASRNPRKTNEKLFF.